A selection of T cell receptor beta chains follows, all from one sample in a study of blood T cell repertoires in COVID-19. The method was immunoSEQ multiplex PCR; TCRdb's version includes in-frame clones alone and lacks a portion of them. The data hold around 30,000 clones, with less than 95% observed a single time. Sequencing was done on a sample of peripheral blood. The receptors shown here come from a man aged 80 or over with acute or convalescent COVID-19. The CDR3 runs from the conserved cysteine through the conserved F or W. The D gene is left open where the match is weak. Clone size is stated in some rows and not others, as once, few, many or a class when expanded.

d_gene: .; v_gene: TRBV6-4; abundance: .; j_gene: TRBJ1-6; CDR3aa: CASSDEGGISSYNSPLHF; CDR3nt: TGTGCCAGCAGTGACGAGGGGGGGATTAGCTCCTATAATTCACCCCTCCACTTT
d_gene: TRBD1; v_gene: TRBV10-3; abundance: .; j_gene: TRBJ1-1; CDR3aa: CAISESPGTEYREAFF; CDR3nt: TGTGCCATCAGTGAGTCGCCCGGGACAGAATATCGTGAAGCTTTCTTT
d_gene: .; v_gene: TRBV4-1; abundance: .; j_gene: TRBJ1-3; CDR3aa: CASSPTGPGNTIYF; CDR3nt: TGCGCCAGCAGCCCAACAGGGCCTGGAAACACCATATATTTT
d_gene: .; v_gene: TRBV7-2; abundance: once; j_gene: TRBJ2-3; CDR3aa: CASSLAGLPGDTQYF; CDR3nt: TGTGCCAGCAGCTTAGCTGGGCTACCAGGGGATACGCAGTATTTT
d_gene: .; v_gene: TRBV15; abundance: .; j_gene: TRBJ2-7; CDR3aa: CATSRDPGYEQYF; CDR3nt: TGTGCCACCAGCAGAGACCCGGGATACGAGCAGTACTTC
d_gene: .; v_gene: TRBV30; abundance: .; j_gene: TRBJ1-1; CDR3aa: CAWKAWGVTEAFF; CDR3nt: TGTGCCTGGAAGGCATGGGGAGTCACTGAAGCTTTCTTT
d_gene: TRBD1; v_gene: TRBV2; abundance: .; j_gene: TRBJ1-2; CDR3aa: CASTGTGGGQNYGYTF; CDR3nt: TGTGCCTCTACCGGGACAGGTGGGGGCCAAAACTATGGCTACACCTTC
d_gene: .; v_gene: TRBV19; abundance: .; j_gene: TRBJ2-1; CDR3aa: CASSTNRVGANNEQFF; CDR3nt: TGTGCCAGTAGTACCAACAGGGTCGGGGCCAACAATGAGCAGTTCTTC
d_gene: .; v_gene: TRBV2; abundance: once; j_gene: TRBJ1-1; CDR3aa: CASSPAMNTEAFF; CDR3nt: TGTGCCAGCAGCCCCGCTATGAACACTGAAGCTTTCTTT
d_gene: .; v_gene: TRBV10-3; abundance: .; j_gene: TRBJ1-5; CDR3aa: CAISGTSIGNQPQHF; CDR3nt: TGTGCCATCAGCGGGACATCAATCGGCAATCAGCCCCAGCATTTT
d_gene: .; v_gene: TRBV7-9; abundance: .; j_gene: TRBJ1-1; CDR3aa: CASSPPGGFANTEAFF; CDR3nt: TGTGCCAGCAGCCCCCCAGGCGGGTTTGCGAACACTGAAGCTTTCTTT
d_gene: TRBD2; v_gene: TRBV7-6; abundance: .; j_gene: TRBJ2-5; CDR3aa: CASSLELAGGLKTQYF; CDR3nt: TGTGCCAGCAGCTTAGAGCTAGCGGGGGGGCTTAAGACCCAGTACTTC
d_gene: TRBD1; v_gene: TRBV5-1; abundance: .; j_gene: TRBJ2-3; CDR3aa: CASLKGQQTDTQYF; CDR3nt: TGCGCCAGCCTGAAGGGACAGCAAACAGATACGCAGTATTTT
d_gene: .; v_gene: TRBV7-8; abundance: .; j_gene: TRBJ1-5; CDR3aa: CASSFSGGNQPQHF; CDR3nt: TGTGCCAGCAGCTTCTCAGGGGGCAATCAGCCCCAGCATTTT
d_gene: .; v_gene: TRBV9; abundance: .; j_gene: TRBJ2-2; CDR3aa: CASSVHTNRNTGELFF; CDR3nt: TGTGCCAGCAGCGTACACACCAACCGGAACACCGGGGAGCTGTTTTTT
d_gene: .; v_gene: TRBV9; abundance: .; j_gene: TRBJ1-4; CDR3aa: CASSPLLANEKLFF; CDR3nt: TGTGCCAGCAGCCCGCTATTAGCTAATGAAAAACTGTTTTTT
d_gene: .; v_gene: TRBV27; abundance: .; j_gene: TRBJ1-1; CDR3aa: CASSQRGTEAFF; CDR3nt: TGTGCCAGCAGTCAACGAGGGACTGAAGCTTTCTTT
d_gene: .; v_gene: TRBV19; abundance: once; j_gene: TRBJ2-5; CDR3aa: CASSMGPQLWETQYF; CDR3nt: TGTGCCAGTAGTATGGGCCCCCAGCTCTGGGAGACCCAGTACTTC
d_gene: .; v_gene: TRBV11-2; abundance: .; j_gene: TRBJ2-5; CDR3aa: CASSSDRTQYF; CDR3nt: TGTGCCAGCAGCTCAGATAGGACCCAGTACTTC
d_gene: TRBD2; v_gene: TRBV5-1; abundance: .; j_gene: TRBJ2-3; CDR3aa: CASSLTAGEDTQYF; CDR3nt: TGCGCCAGCAGCTTGACGGCGGGGGAAGATACGCAGTATTTT
d_gene: .; v_gene: TRBV24-1; abundance: .; j_gene: TRBJ2-7; CDR3aa: CATSDLRIDAVSYEQYF; CDR3nt: TGTGCCACCAGTGATTTGAGAATTGACGCGGTCTCTTACGAGCAGTACTTC
d_gene: .; v_gene: TRBV9; abundance: .; j_gene: TRBJ1-3; CDR3aa: CASSVGRGPSGNTIYF; CDR3nt: TGTGCCAGCAGCGTAGGGAGGGGACCCTCTGGAAACACCATATATTTT
d_gene: .; v_gene: TRBV20-1; abundance: few; j_gene: TRBJ2-5; CDR3aa: CSASGLTRETQYF; CDR3nt: TGCAGTGCTAGTGGCCTTACGCGAGAGACCCAGTACTTC
d_gene: TRBD2; v_gene: TRBV19; abundance: .; j_gene: TRBJ2-5; CDR3aa: CASSRGGLGATQYF; CDR3nt: TGTGCCAGTAGTAGGGGAGGGCTAGGTGCGACCCAGTACTTC
d_gene: TRBD1; v_gene: TRBV30; abundance: .; j_gene: TRBJ2-7; CDR3aa: CAWNKDRGLYEQYF; CDR3nt: TGTGCCTGGAACAAGGACAGGGGGCTCTACGAGCAGTACTTC
d_gene: .; v_gene: TRBV11-2; abundance: .; j_gene: TRBJ2-7; CDR3aa: CASRDYRGSYEQYF; CDR3nt: TGTGCCAGCAGGGACTACAGGGGCTCCTACGAGCAGTACTTC
d_gene: .; v_gene: TRBV19; abundance: .; j_gene: TRBJ1-1; CDR3aa: CASSINDRSGTEAFF; CDR3nt: TGTGCCAGTAGTATAAACGACAGGTCGGGAACTGAAGCTTTCTTT
d_gene: .; v_gene: TRBV19; abundance: .; j_gene: TRBJ2-3; CDR3aa: CASSIRRGGDTQYF; CDR3nt: TGTGCCAGTAGTATTAGGCGAGGGGGAGATACGCAGTATTTT
d_gene: .; v_gene: TRBV7-9; abundance: .; j_gene: TRBJ1-2; CDR3aa: CAESRRGPPEYGYTF; CDR3nt: TGTGCAGAAAGTAGGCGGGGTCCCCCTGAGTATGGCTACACCTTC
d_gene: .; v_gene: TRBV7-9; abundance: .; j_gene: TRBJ2-7; CDR3aa: CASSVNSGHGEQYF; CDR3nt: TGTGCCAGCAGCGTAAATTCAGGGCACGGCGAGCAGTACTTC
d_gene: .; v_gene: TRBV12-3/TRBV12-4; abundance: .; j_gene: TRBJ1-2; CDR3aa: CASSLQAHYGYTF; CDR3nt: TGTGCCAGCAGTCTACAGGCTCACTATGGCTACACCTTC
d_gene: TRBD1; v_gene: TRBV5-1; abundance: .; j_gene: TRBJ1-3; CDR3aa: CASSIGQGLYSGNTIYF; CDR3nt: TGCGCCAGCAGCATCGGACAGGGTCTATACTCTGGAAACACCATATATTTT
d_gene: .; v_gene: TRBV12-3/TRBV12-4; abundance: .; j_gene: TRBJ1-5; CDR3aa: CASSSSTQPQHF; CDR3nt: TGTGCCAGCAGTTCGTCTACCCAGCCCCAGCATTTT
d_gene: TRBD2; v_gene: TRBV11-2; abundance: .; j_gene: TRBJ2-5; CDR3aa: CASTLAGGTETQYF; CDR3nt: TGTGCCAGCACCTTAGCGGGGGGGACCGAGACCCAGTACTTC
d_gene: .; v_gene: TRBV12-2; abundance: .; j_gene: TRBJ2-3; CDR3aa: CASRHGLAGFTDTQYF; CDR3nt: TGTGCAAGTCGCCATGGACTAGCGGGGTTCACAGATACGCAGTATTTT
d_gene: .; v_gene: TRBV29-1; abundance: .; j_gene: TRBJ1-1; CDR3aa: CSVEPRQASNTEAFF; CDR3nt: TGCAGCGTTGAACCACGACAGGCTTCGAACACTGAAGCTTTCTTT
d_gene: .; v_gene: TRBV27; abundance: .; j_gene: TRBJ1-6; CDR3aa: CASSDWKGDNSPLHF; CDR3nt: TGTGCCAGCAGTGACTGGAAGGGGGATAATTCACCCCTCCACTTT
d_gene: TRBD2; v_gene: TRBV24-1; abundance: .; j_gene: TRBJ2-3; CDR3aa: CATQPSGGYTDTQYF; CDR3nt: TGTGCCACTCAACCTAGCGGGGGTTACACAGATACGCAGTATTTT
d_gene: TRBD1; v_gene: TRBV19; abundance: .; j_gene: TRBJ2-7; CDR3aa: CASSSPSTGGKMDEQYF; CDR3nt: TGTGCCAGTAGTAGCCCTTCGACAGGGGGCAAGATGGACGAGCAGTACTTC
d_gene: TRBD1; v_gene: TRBV6-1; abundance: .; j_gene: TRBJ1-1; CDR3aa: CASTETGAAPNTEAFF; CDR3nt: TGTGCCAGCACTGAGACAGGGGCCGCCCCTAACACTGAAGCTTTCTTT
d_gene: TRBD2; v_gene: TRBV5-1; abundance: .; j_gene: TRBJ2-1; CDR3aa: CASRLGSGGGEQFF; CDR3nt: TGCGCCAGCCGTCTAGGTAGCGGGGGTGGCGAGCAGTTCTTC
d_gene: .; v_gene: TRBV10-1; abundance: .; j_gene: TRBJ2-3; CDR3aa: CASSDTSPTDTQYF; CDR3nt: TGCGCCAGCAGTGATACTTCCCCCACAGATACGCAGTATTTT
d_gene: TRBD1; v_gene: TRBV19; abundance: once; j_gene: TRBJ1-1; CDR3aa: CASSIQGADTEAFF; CDR3nt: TGTGCCAGTAGTATACAGGGGGCAGACACTGAAGCTTTCTTT
d_gene: .; v_gene: TRBV18; abundance: .; j_gene: TRBJ1-1; CDR3aa: CASSQSAGAEAFF; CDR3nt: TGTGCCAGCTCCCAAAGCGCCGGCGCTGAAGCTTTCTTT
d_gene: TRBD1; v_gene: TRBV7-9; abundance: .; j_gene: TRBJ2-1; CDR3aa: CASSPQQTGGRHNEQFF; CDR3nt: TGTGCCAGCAGCCCCCAGCAAACAGGGGGGAGACACAATGAGCAGTTCTTC
d_gene: .; v_gene: TRBV5-1; abundance: .; j_gene: TRBJ2-7; CDR3aa: CASSLDRWGPYEQYF; CDR3nt: TGCGCCAGCAGCTTGGATCGGTGGGGCCCTTACGAGCAGTACTTC
d_gene: .; v_gene: TRBV11-3; abundance: once; j_gene: TRBJ1-6; CDR3aa: CASSRRGNSPLHF; CDR3nt: TGTGCCAGCAGCCGACGGGGTAATTCACCCCTCCACTTT
d_gene: TRBD2; v_gene: TRBV11-3; abundance: .; j_gene: TRBJ2-7; CDR3aa: CASSTRRGGTYEQYF; CDR3nt: TGTGCCAGCAGCACCCGTCGGGGGGGGACCTACGAGCAGTACTTC
d_gene: .; v_gene: TRBV5-1; abundance: .; j_gene: TRBJ1-5; CDR3aa: CASSLGEVGNQPQHF; CDR3nt: TGCGCCAGCAGCTTGGGGGAGGTCGGCAATCAGCCCCAGCATTTT
d_gene: .; v_gene: TRBV5-6; abundance: .; j_gene: TRBJ1-5; CDR3aa: CAPGVYSNQPQHF; CDR3nt: TGTGCCCCGGGGGTGTATAGCAATCAGCCCCAGCATTTT
d_gene: .; v_gene: TRBV10-2; abundance: .; j_gene: TRBJ1-5; CDR3aa: CASSDIARRRNQPQHF; CDR3nt: TGCGCCAGCAGTGACATCGCCCGACGGAGAAATCAGCCCCAGCATTTT
d_gene: .; v_gene: TRBV27; abundance: .; j_gene: TRBJ2-1; CDR3aa: CASSLGGRANEQFF; CDR3nt: TGTGCCAGCAGTTTAGGGGGCAGGGCCAATGAGCAGTTCTTC
d_gene: .; v_gene: TRBV10-3; abundance: .; j_gene: TRBJ1-6; CDR3aa: CAISGQDNSPLHF; CDR3nt: TGTGCCATCAGTGGACAAGACAATTCACCCCTCCACTTT
d_gene: TRBD1; v_gene: TRBV7-2; abundance: once; j_gene: TRBJ1-3; CDR3aa: CASRLGQGGNTIYF; CDR3nt: TGTGCCAGCAGATTGGGACAGGGTGGAAACACCATATATTTT